The following is a T cell receptor beta chain sequence with its context. With random hexamers, about 0.5 to 1 ug RNA was reverse transcribed. Across 54 Vbeta and 13 Jbeta, TCR beta CDR3 was amplified with immunoSEQ multiplex PCR. TCRdb processed the immunoSEQ multiplex PCR reads anew with MiXCR; each CDR3 protein has one entry. The sample consists of roughly 150,000 distinct CDR3 sequences, 94% of them appearing once. The sample originates from a study of CD8 T cells in Susac syndrome. The V gene lost 3 bases and the J gene lost 0 bases, with 11 bases spanning the gap. The germline V gene has CDR1 LNHDA and CDR2 SQIVND (reference sequence). The CDR3 contains 15 residues.

V usage is TRBV19 and J usage is TRBJ2-5; D unresolved. This sequence was found in a human donor with multiple sclerosis. The specimen sequenced was CD4+ T cells from PBMCs. The CDR3 protein is CASSISRVYQETQYF. The DNA of the CDR3 is TGTGCCAGTAGTATCTCCCGGGTGTACCAAGAGACCCAGTACTTC.